This TCR beta chain was obtained from a study of blood T cell repertoires in COVID-19. Study-level information: Both acute and convalescent COVID-19 samples were obtained from the United States, Italy and Spain. T cells, B-cell-depleted T cells, or PBMCs supplied cDNA or gDNA.

This clone was found a few times. V was shortened by 0 bases and J by 5 bases, with 10 bases between the two germline ends. In germline, CDR1 is MNHEY, CDR2 SVGEGT. The length of the CDR3 is 14 residues. Authors' processing steps: Reference gene primer amplification gave estimated nucleated cell counts. Repertoires were generated with immunoSEQ multiplex PCR, while TCRdb's copy carries only in-frame clones and drops some. Clone size and V and J calls were adopted from that table, with D and trimming inferred from the DNA. The sample yields 50,000 to 75,000 clones, about 78% seen once. The receptor's source is a woman aged 80 or over with acute or convalescent COVID-19. The sequencing input was peripheral blood. The rearrangement uses TRBV6-2 or TRBV6-3 and TRBJ1-1, with D perhaps TRBD1 (6 bases). CDR3 sequence (DNA): TGTGCCAGCAGTTACTCGCAGGGGCGGACTGAAGCTTTCTTT. Translating gives CASSYSQGRTEAFF.